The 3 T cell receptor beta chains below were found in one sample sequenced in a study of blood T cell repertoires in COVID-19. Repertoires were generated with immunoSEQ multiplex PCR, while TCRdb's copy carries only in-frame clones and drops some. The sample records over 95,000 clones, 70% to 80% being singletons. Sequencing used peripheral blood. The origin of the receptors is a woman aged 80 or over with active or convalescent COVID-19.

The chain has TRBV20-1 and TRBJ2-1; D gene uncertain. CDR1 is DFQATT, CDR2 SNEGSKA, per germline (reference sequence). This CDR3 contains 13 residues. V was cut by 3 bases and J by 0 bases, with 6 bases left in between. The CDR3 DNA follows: TGCAGTGCTAGTATTATCTCCTACAATGAGCAGTTCTTC. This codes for CSASIISYNEQFF.

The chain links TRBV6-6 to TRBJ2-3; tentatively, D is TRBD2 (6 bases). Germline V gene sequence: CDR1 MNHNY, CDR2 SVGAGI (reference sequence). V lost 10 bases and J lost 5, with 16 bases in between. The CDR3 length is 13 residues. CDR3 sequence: CATLVGGIDTQYF. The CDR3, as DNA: TGTGCCACCCTGGTGGGGGGAATAGATACGCAGTATTTT.

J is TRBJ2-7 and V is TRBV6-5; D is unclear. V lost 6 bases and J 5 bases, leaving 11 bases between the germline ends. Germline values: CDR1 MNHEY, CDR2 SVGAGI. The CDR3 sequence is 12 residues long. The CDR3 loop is CASSLGQDEQYF. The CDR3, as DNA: TGTGCCAGCAGCTTAGGTCAGGACGAGCAGTACTTC.